The source of this T cell receptor (beta chain) is a study of cytomegalovirus exposure and HLA in healthy donors. With regard to this clone: What it binds is not known.

Germline CDR1 reads SGHTA; CDR2 reads FQGTGA. V dropped 5 bases and J dropped 6; count of bases not matched to a gene: 11. This CDR3 is 15 amino acids long. Whole-study findings and limits: Accurate HLA-A and HLA-B prediction from TCR beta sequences was reported for most subjects. It was assumed in the presence/absence analyses that sequencing depth was roughly uniform across donors.

PCR involved 60 Vbeta and 13 Jbeta primers. Only in-frame clones appear in the TCRdb table, and some are missing; sequencing was by immunoSEQ multiplex PCR. The data show fewer than 200,000 clones, with approximately 82% seen just once and approximately 1.5% held by the top ten. The clonotype originates from a male donor in good health and CMV-seronegative. The sequencing input was PBMCs. The chain links TRBV7-3 to TRBJ2-7, with 9 nucleotides matching TRBD2. The CDR3 loop reads CASSLSASGAAEQYF. CDR3 bases: TGTGCCAGCAGCCTATCGGCTAGCGGGGCTGCCGAGCAGTACTTC. The whole variable domain, filled in from reference TRBV7-3 and TRBJ2-7, reads GAGVSQTPSNKVTEKGKYVELRCDPISGHTALYWYRQSLGQGPEFLIYFQGTGAADDSGLPNDRFFAVRPEGSVSTLKIQRTERGDSAVYLCASSLSASGAAEQYFGPGTRLTVT.